The entry below describes one TCR beta chain. The specificity of this receptor is unknown. Per-base qualities were not stored, and no clone one base away is much larger. This sample stems from a study of vaccination effects on CD4 cells after COVID-19 (dated by TCRdb to 2022 to 2024). Regarding the study in general: Two doses of either the BNT162b2 or the mRNA-1273 mRNA SARS-CoV-2 vaccine were administered to participants. In both COVID-19 convalescent patients and infection-naive vaccine recipients, the study compared SARS-CoV-2 spike-specific CD4+ TCR repertoires from before mRNA vaccination with those from after it. Altogether, around 11 COVID-19 convalescent patients and 4 SARS-CoV-2-naive healthy vaccine recipients made up the full study. Cultures from other donors in the study were sequenced using the Oncomine TCR Beta short-read assay on an Illumina iSeq 100. The research as a whole found: In healthy vaccine recipients, vaccine-induced clones were almost all SARS-CoV-2 mono-reactive, with only 1 of 255 cross-reactive with common cold coronaviruses. Both infection-induced and vaccine-induced clones contracted markedly at late post-vaccination timepoints, which is consistent with waning T cell responses. Limitations of the study were the small number of convalescent patients and the absence of early post-infection timepoints.

The CDR3 contains 18 residues, cysteine and phenylalanine counted. Here the CDR3 DNA is all that survives: 54 bases in frame from base 1. To identify antigen-specific CD4+ T cell clonotypes by their expansion, the ViraFEST assay first stimulated PBMC with viral peptide pools and then applied TCR sequencing. After less than 13 days of culture, CD4+ T cells were isolated with the EasySep CD4+ T cell isolation kit. Healthy vaccine recipients had no prior SARS-CoV-2 infection, confirmed by negative nucleocapsid antibodies before and after vaccination. About 2.2 million PBMC per well were cultured in IMDM with about 5% human AB serum, 8.5 to 10 IU/ml IL-2 and gentamicin, plus 10 ug/ml peptides. On days 3 and 7, half of the culture medium was replaced with fresh IL-2-containing medium. Unless noted otherwise, every peptide stimulation condition was cultured in triplicate wells. Using Ficoll-Paque Plus gradient centrifugation, PBMC were separated from whole blood and then either used fresh or cryopreserved at -140C. The overlapping peptide pools covered the spike proteins of SARS-CoV-2 and of the common cold coronaviruses HCoV-NL63, HCoV-OC43 and HCoV-229E. The QIAamp micro DNA kit was used to extract genomic DNA from the cultured CD4+ T cells.

Library creation used the immunoSEQ multiplex PCR assay. TCR beta CDR3 sequencing was performed on DNA from the cultured, isolated CD4+ T cells. The paper's processing steps were these. Non-productive TCR sequences were removed, reads were trimmed to the CDR3 region, and CDR3s of at least 7 amino acids were retained. The MANAFEST web app was used to pick out antigen-specific clonotypes by comparing their expansion in peptide wells with that in reference cultures. Positive clones required FDR<0.05 expansion versus reference and all other wells, odds ratio above 5, and frequency above 0.1% in two replicate wells. Cross-reactive clonotypes were defined as significantly expanded in SARS-CoV-2 spike wells and in at least one common cold coronavirus spike condition. Using the stringdist R package, CDR3 similarity was measured by Levenshtein distance, and unrooted trees were constructed with ape in R 3.6.1. TCRdb carries this immuneACCESS record with in-frame sequences only. Its versions omit some clonotypes, under half of them owing to an unresolved V gene in the studies checked, with the rest unexplained. V and J calls plus clone size are reproduced from that table; the DNA served to infer D and trimming. The sample table contains tens of thousands of clones; only one count was recorded for about 72% of them. The ten largest clones add up to under 15% of the sample.

The chain is assembled from TRBV21-1 and TRBJ1-2; TRBD1, the table's D call, was not compared with the DNA. TRBV21-1 is a pseudogene. This clonotype originated in a human donor who received a COVID-19 vaccine. The sequencing used CD4+ T cells from PBMCs cultured with HCoV-OC43 spike peptides, collected before COVID-19 vaccination. Taken with the paper, the label for cell subset or site translates to: HCoV-OC43 spike overlapping peptide pool stimulation. This receptor has the CDR3 CASTLQPKASGPIYGYTF. The DNA sequence reads TGTGCCAGCACCCTCCAACCAAAGGCCTCAGGTCCCATCTATGGCTACACCTTC.